The rows below give T cell receptor beta chains drawn from one sample of a study of cytomegalovirus exposure and HLA in healthy donors. Sequencing was performed with immunoSEQ multiplex PCR; in TCRdb, only in-frame clones are kept and a portion is missing. The sample has about 92,000 clones. Specimen: PBMCs. The receptors were gathered from a man over 45 in good health and CMV-seropositive. CDR3s include the opening cysteine and the closing phenylalanine or tryptophan. D genes are given only for firm matches.

d_call: NA
j_call: TRBJ2-7
v_call: TRBV15
cdr3_nt: TGTGCCACCAGCAGAGATGGTTCGGGGTCGCAGTACTTC
cdr3_aa: CATSRDGSGSQYF

d_call: TRBD1
j_call: TRBJ1-4
v_call: TRBV6-1
cdr3_nt: TGTGCCAGCAGTTGGACAGGGGGCACTAATGAAAAACTGTTTTTT
cdr3_aa: CASSWTGGTNEKLFF

d_call: TRBD2
j_call: TRBJ2-1
v_call: TRBV9
cdr3_nt: TGTGCCAGCAGCTATTATAGCGGGTATGAATACAATGAGCAGTTCTTC
cdr3_aa: CASSYYSGYEYNEQFF

d_call: NA
j_call: TRBJ1-2
v_call: TRBV19
cdr3_nt: TGTGCCAGTAGTATCGGGACACTTATGTTTTATGGCTACACCTTC
cdr3_aa: CASSIGTLMFYGYTF

d_call: TRBD1
j_call: TRBJ1-1
v_call: TRBV4-2
cdr3_nt: TGTGCCAGCAGCCAACTGGGACAGGGAATGAACACTGAAGCTTTCTTT
cdr3_aa: CASSQLGQGMNTEAFF

d_call: NA
j_call: TRBJ2-1
v_call: TRBV2
cdr3_nt: TGTGCCAGCAGTACCACAGGTAATGAGCAGTTCTTC
cdr3_aa: CASSTTGNEQFF

d_call: TRBD1
j_call: TRBJ1-2
v_call: TRBV5-1
cdr3_nt: TGCGCCAGCTCGACAGGGTTTCTTCTTTACTATGGCTACACCTTC
cdr3_aa: CASSTGFLLYYGYTF

d_call: NA
j_call: TRBJ1-1
v_call: TRBV30
cdr3_nt: TGTGCCTGGACCACACGAGGGTACACTGAAGCTTTCTTT
cdr3_aa: CAWTTRGYTEAFF

d_call: NA
j_call: TRBJ2-7
v_call: TRBV7-8
cdr3_nt: TGTGCCAGCAGCTGGTCCCGGACTCCATTTTACGAGCAGTACTTC
cdr3_aa: CASSWSRTPFYEQYF

d_call: NA
j_call: TRBJ1-5
v_call: TRBV6-5
cdr3_nt: TGTGCCAGCAGTGAACAGGTTGGGAATCAGCCCCAGCATTTT
cdr3_aa: CASSEQVGNQPQHF

d_call: TRBD1
j_call: TRBJ2-7
v_call: TRBV7-9
cdr3_nt: TGTGCCAGCAGCTCCCCCGGGACAGCTACCTACGAGCAGTACTTC
cdr3_aa: CASSSPGTATYEQYF

d_call: NA
j_call: TRBJ1-5
v_call: TRBV4-1
cdr3_nt: TGCGCCAGCAGCCAAAATCGACAGGTGGGCAATCAGCCCCAGCATTTT
cdr3_aa: CASSQNRQVGNQPQHF

d_call: TRBD1
j_call: TRBJ1-5
v_call: TRBV28
cdr3_nt: TGTGCCAGCAGTTTAGGACAGGGAGGGCGAAGCAATCAGCCCCAGCATTTT
cdr3_aa: CASSLGQGGRSNQPQHF

d_call: TRBD2
j_call: TRBJ2-1
v_call: TRBV18
cdr3_nt: TGTGCCAGCTCAACTCCGGGACTAGCGGGAATGGAGCAGTTCTTC
cdr3_aa: CASSTPGLAGMEQFF

d_call: NA
j_call: TRBJ2-5
v_call: TRBV4-1
cdr3_nt: TGCGCCAGCAGCCAAGACTCCGTGGGCCTCCAAGAGACCCAGTACTTC
cdr3_aa: CASSQDSVGLQETQYF

d_call: TRBD1
j_call: TRBJ1-5
v_call: TRBV6-4
cdr3_nt: TGTGCCAGCAGTGCAACAGGGGATAGCAATCAGCCCCAGCATTTT
cdr3_aa: CASSATGDSNQPQHF

d_call: NA
j_call: TRBJ1-5
v_call: TRBV7-9
cdr3_nt: TGCGCCAGCAGCCAAGAGGCAGGGAACAATCAGCCCCAGCATTTT
cdr3_aa: CASSQEAGNNQPQHF

d_call: TRBD2
j_call: TRBJ2-1
v_call: TRBV7-2
cdr3_nt: TGTGCCAGCAGCTTCCAAGCGGGAGACACCGACAATGAGCAGTTCTTC
cdr3_aa: CASSFQAGDTDNEQFF

d_call: NA
j_call: TRBJ1-1
v_call: TRBV11-3
cdr3_nt: TGTGCCAGCAGCTCCCGGGACACAGACACTGAAGCTTTCTTT
cdr3_aa: CASSSRDTDTEAFF

d_call: TRBD1
j_call: TRBJ1-1
v_call: TRBV27
cdr3_nt: TGTGCCAGCAGTTTGTTTCAGGGGGTGAACACTGAAGCTTTCTTT
cdr3_aa: CASSLFQGVNTEAFF

d_call: TRBD2
j_call: TRBJ2-7
v_call: TRBV30
cdr3_nt: TGTGCCTGGATCTTCGGGCGGGGACTAGCGGGAGGGCCCTCCTACGAGCAGTACTTC
cdr3_aa: CAWIFGRGLAGGPSYEQYF

d_call: NA
j_call: TRBJ1-2
v_call: TRBV9
cdr3_nt: TGTGCCAGCAGCGTAGAGAGTCGTGGTTCTAACTATGGCTACACCTTC
cdr3_aa: CASSVESRGSNYGYTF

d_call: TRBD1
j_call: TRBJ1-3
v_call: TRBV7-9
cdr3_nt: TGTGCCAGCAGCGGGGACAGGGGTGGTGGAAACACCATATATTTT
cdr3_aa: CASSGDRGGGNTIYF

d_call: NA
j_call: TRBJ2-1
v_call: TRBV7-9
cdr3_nt: TGTGCCAGCAGCAGACAGCACAATGAGCAGTTCTTC
cdr3_aa: CASSRQHNEQFF

d_call: TRBD2
j_call: TRBJ2-1
v_call: TRBV29-1
cdr3_nt: TGCAGCGTAGGGGGACTAGCGGGAGGTCTCTACAATGAGCAGTTCTTC
cdr3_aa: CSVGGLAGGLYNEQFF

d_call: NA
j_call: TRBJ1-1
v_call: TRBV6-6
cdr3_nt: TGTGCCAGTACCTTCGGGACTACCCTTAATGAAGCTTTCTTT
cdr3_aa: CASTFGTTLNEAFF

d_call: NA
j_call: TRBJ2-7
v_call: TRBV4-1
cdr3_nt: TGCGCCAGCAGCCCCGGACTATACTCCTACGAGCAGTACTTC
cdr3_aa: CASSPGLYSYEQYF

d_call: NA
j_call: TRBJ1-2
v_call: TRBV27
cdr3_nt: TGTGCCAGCAGTTATCGCGAGGGTGGCTATGGCTACACCTTC
cdr3_aa: CASSYREGGYGYTF

d_call: NA
j_call: TRBJ2-5
v_call: TRBV4-1
cdr3_nt: TGCGCCAGCAGCCGCGAGGGGGTCGCAGAGACCCAGTACTTC
cdr3_aa: CASSREGVAETQYF

d_call: TRBD2
j_call: TRBJ2-1
v_call: TRBV19
cdr3_nt: TGTGCCAGTACCTTCGGGACTAGCCGTTTCAATGAGCAGTTCTTC
cdr3_aa: CASTFGTSRFNEQFF

d_call: NA
j_call: TRBJ1-4
v_call: TRBV7-9
cdr3_nt: TGTGCCAGCAGCTTAGAGAGGGAAAAACTGTTTTTT
cdr3_aa: CASSLEREKLFF

d_call: NA
j_call: TRBJ1-5
v_call: TRBV19
cdr3_nt: TGTGCCAGTAGCCACCGGGGGAATACCCAGCATTTT
cdr3_aa: CASSHRGNTQHF

d_call: TRBD2
j_call: TRBJ2-3
v_call: TRBV18
cdr3_nt: TGTGCCAGCTCACCGGCTAGCGGCGCACTCCTGCAGTATTTT
cdr3_aa: CASSPASGALLQYF

d_call: TRBD1
j_call: TRBJ2-1
v_call: TRBV18
cdr3_nt: TGTGCCAGCTCACCCCCCGGGACAGGGATTGTTAATGAGCAGTTCTTC
cdr3_aa: CASSPPGTGIVNEQFF

d_call: NA
j_call: TRBJ1-4
v_call: TRBV19
cdr3_nt: TGTGCCAGTAGTTTCCCGACGGGGGGACATGAAAAACTGTTTTTT
cdr3_aa: CASSFPTGGHEKLFF

d_call: TRBD2
j_call: TRBJ2-1
v_call: TRBV10-3
cdr3_nt: TGTGCCATCAGTGAGTCAAGCCTAGCGGGAGTGGATGAGCAGTTCTTC
cdr3_aa: CAISESSLAGVDEQFF

d_call: TRBD2
j_call: TRBJ2-1
v_call: TRBV5-4
cdr3_nt: TGTGCCAGTTCCACGGGACTAGCGGGATTCGATGAGCAGTTCTTC
cdr3_aa: CASSTGLAGFDEQFF

d_call: NA
j_call: TRBJ1-2
v_call: TRBV6-5
cdr3_nt: TGTGCCAGCAGTGATCACTCTGGCTACACCTTC
cdr3_aa: CASSDHSGYTF

d_call: NA
j_call: TRBJ1-5
v_call: TRBV19
cdr3_nt: TGTGCCAGTAGTGACAGGCGCAATCAGCCCCAGCATTTT
cdr3_aa: CASSDRRNQPQHF

d_call: TRBD1
j_call: TRBJ1-1
v_call: TRBV5-4
cdr3_nt: TGTGCCAGCAGTCCCTGGACAGGGGGATCCTCAGTAACTGAAGCTTTCTTT
cdr3_aa: CASSPWTGGSSVTEAFF

d_call: TRBD1
j_call: TRBJ1-5
v_call: TRBV5-1
cdr3_nt: TGCGCCAGCAGCTTGGGACAGGGAAGCAATCAGCCCCAGCATTTT
cdr3_aa: CASSLGQGSNQPQHF

d_call: NA
j_call: TRBJ1-6
v_call: TRBV30
cdr3_nt: TGTGCCTGGAGTGTAAGGGCAGGGAACCATGATAATTCACCCCTCCACTTT
cdr3_aa: CAWSVRAGNHDNSPLHF